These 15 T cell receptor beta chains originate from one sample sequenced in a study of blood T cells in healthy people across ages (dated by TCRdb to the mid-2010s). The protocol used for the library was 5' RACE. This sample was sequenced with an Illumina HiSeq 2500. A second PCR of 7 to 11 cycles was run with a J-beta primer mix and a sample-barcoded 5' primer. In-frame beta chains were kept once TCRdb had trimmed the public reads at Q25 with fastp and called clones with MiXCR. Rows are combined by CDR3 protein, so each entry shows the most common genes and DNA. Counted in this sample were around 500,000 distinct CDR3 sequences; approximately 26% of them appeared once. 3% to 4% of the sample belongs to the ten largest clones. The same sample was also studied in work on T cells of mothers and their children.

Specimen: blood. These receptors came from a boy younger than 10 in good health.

CDR3 loop: CSAVDWGETQYF. The DNA of the CDR3 is TGCAGTGCTGTTGACTGGGGAGAGACCCAGTACTTC. The chain carries TRBV20-1 and TRBJ2-5; D not resolved. The CDR3 runs to 12 residues. The V gene lost 5 bases and the J gene lost 4 bases, with 11 bases spanning the gap. Germline V gene lookup returns CDR1 DFQATT and CDR2 SNEGSKA (reference sequence).

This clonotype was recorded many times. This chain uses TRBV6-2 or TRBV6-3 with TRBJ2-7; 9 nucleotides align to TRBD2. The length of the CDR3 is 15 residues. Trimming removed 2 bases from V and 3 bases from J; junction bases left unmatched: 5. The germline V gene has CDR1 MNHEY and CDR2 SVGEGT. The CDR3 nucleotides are TGTGCCAGCAGTTACGGGGATAGCGGGAGCTACGAGCAGTACTTC. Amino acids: CASSYGDSGSYEQYF.

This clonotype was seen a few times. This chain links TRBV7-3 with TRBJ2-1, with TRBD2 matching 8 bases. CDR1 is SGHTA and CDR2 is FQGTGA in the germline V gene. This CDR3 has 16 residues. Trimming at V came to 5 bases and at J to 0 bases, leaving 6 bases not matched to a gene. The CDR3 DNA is TGTGCCAGCAGCCCCTCGGGGGGGGGCTCCTACAATGAGCAGTTCTTC. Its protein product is CASSPSGGGSYNEQFF.

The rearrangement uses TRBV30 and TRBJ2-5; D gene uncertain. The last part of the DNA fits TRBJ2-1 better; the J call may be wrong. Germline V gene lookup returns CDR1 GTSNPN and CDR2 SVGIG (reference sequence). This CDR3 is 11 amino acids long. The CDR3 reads CAWRGVDEQFF. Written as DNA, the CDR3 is TGTGCCTGGAGGGGCGTCGATGAGCAGTTCTTC.

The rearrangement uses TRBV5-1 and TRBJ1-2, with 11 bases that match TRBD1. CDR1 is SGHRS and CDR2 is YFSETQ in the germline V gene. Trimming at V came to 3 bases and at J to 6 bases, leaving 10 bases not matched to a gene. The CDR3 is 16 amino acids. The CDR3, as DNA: TGCGCCAGCAGCTCCTCGACGGGACAGGGGGATCATGGCTACACCTTC. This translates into CASSSSTGQGDHGYTF.

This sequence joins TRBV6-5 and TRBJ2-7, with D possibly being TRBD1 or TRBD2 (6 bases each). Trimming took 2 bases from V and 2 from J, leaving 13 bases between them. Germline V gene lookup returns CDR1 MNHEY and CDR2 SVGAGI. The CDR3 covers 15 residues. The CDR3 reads CASSYVRGLTYEQYF. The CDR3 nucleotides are TGTGCCAGCAGTTACGTCCGGGGGCTCACCTACGAGCAGTACTTC.

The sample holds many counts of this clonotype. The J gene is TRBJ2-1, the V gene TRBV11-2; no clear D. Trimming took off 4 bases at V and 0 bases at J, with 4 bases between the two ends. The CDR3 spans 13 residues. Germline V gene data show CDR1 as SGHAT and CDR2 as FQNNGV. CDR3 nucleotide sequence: TGTGCCAGCAGCTCTTACTCCTACAATGAGCAGTTCTTC. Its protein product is CASSSYSYNEQFF. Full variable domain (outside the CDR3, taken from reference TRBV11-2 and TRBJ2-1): EAGVAQSPRYKIIEKRQSVAFWCNPISGHATLYWYQQILGQGPKLLIQFQNNGVVDDSQLPKDRFSAERLKGVDSTLKIQPAKLEDSAVYLCASSSYSYNEQFFGPGTRLTVL.

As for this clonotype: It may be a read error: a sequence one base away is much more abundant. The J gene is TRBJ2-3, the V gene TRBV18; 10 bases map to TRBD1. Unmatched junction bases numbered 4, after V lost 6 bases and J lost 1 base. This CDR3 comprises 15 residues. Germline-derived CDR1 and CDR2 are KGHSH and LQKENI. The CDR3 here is CASSPDRGCTDTQYF. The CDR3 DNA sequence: TGTGCCAGCTCCCCGGACAGGGGGTGCACAGATACGCAGTATTTT.

The CDR3 bases are TGTGCCAGCAGCCAGAGAGGGCCTGGGGCCAACGTCCTGACTTTC. It codes for CASSQRGPGANVLTF. This chain links TRBV7-2 with TRBJ2-6, with D tentatively TRBD2 (5 bases). CDR1 SGHTA and CDR2 FQGNSA come from the germline V gene. Trimming pared 5 bases from V and 2 bases from J, leaving 10 bases between. CDR3 length equals 15 residues.

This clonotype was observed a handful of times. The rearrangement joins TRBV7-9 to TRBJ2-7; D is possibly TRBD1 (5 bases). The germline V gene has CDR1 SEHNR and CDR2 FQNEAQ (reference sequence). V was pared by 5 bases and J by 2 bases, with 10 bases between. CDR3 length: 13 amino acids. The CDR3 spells CASSTGSPYEQYF. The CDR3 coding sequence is TGTGCCAGCAGCACAGGTTCCCCCTACGAGCAGTACTTC. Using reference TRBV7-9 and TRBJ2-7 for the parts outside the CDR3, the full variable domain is DTGVSQNPRHKITKRGQNVTFRCDPISEHNRLYWYRQTLGQGPEFLTYFQNEAQLEKSRLLSDRFSAERPKGSFSTLEIQRTEQGDSAMYLCASSTGSPYEQYFGPGTRLTVT.

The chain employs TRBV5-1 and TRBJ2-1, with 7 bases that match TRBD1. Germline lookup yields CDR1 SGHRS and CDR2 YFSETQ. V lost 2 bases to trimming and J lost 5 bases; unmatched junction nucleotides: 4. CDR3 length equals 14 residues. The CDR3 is CASSFPGQNNEQFF. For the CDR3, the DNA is TGCGCCAGCAGCTTCCCGGGACAGAACAATGAGCAGTTCTTC.

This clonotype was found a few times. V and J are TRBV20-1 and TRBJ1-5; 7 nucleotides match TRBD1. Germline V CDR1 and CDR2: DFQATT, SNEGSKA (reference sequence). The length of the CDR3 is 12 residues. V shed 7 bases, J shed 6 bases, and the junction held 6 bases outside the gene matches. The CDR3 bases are TGCAGTGTGGCAGGGGGGAGTCAGCCCCAGCATTTT. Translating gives CSVAGGSQPQHF.

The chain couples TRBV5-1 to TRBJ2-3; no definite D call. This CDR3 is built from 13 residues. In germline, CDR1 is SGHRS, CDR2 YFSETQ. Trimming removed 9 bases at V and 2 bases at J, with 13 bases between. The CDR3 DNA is TGCGCCACCTCGGTGTTGCCCACAGATACGCAGTATTTT. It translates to CATSVLPTDTQYF. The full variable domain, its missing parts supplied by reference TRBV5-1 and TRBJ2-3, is KAGVTQTPRYLIKTRGQQVTLSCSPISGHRSVSWYQQTPGQGLQFLFEYFSETQRNKGNFPGRFSGRQFSNSRSEMNVSTLELGDSALYLCATSVLPTDTQYFGPGTRLTVL.

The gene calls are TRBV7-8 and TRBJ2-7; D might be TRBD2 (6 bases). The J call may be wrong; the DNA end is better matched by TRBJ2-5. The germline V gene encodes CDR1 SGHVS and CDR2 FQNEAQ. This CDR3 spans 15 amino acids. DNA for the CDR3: TGTGCCAGCAGCTCCTTCGGGGGAGGAGAAGAGACCCAGTACTTC. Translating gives CASSSFGGGEETQYF.

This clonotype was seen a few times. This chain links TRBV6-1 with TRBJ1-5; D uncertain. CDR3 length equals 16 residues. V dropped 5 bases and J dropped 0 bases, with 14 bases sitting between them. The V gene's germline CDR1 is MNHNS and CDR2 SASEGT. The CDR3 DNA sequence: TGTGCCAGCAGTAGCGGACGGGTTTATAGCAATCAGCCCCAGCATTTT. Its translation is CASSSGRVYSNQPQHF.